Below are 28 T cell receptor beta chains sequenced from a single sample in a study of regulatory T cells in long-lasting Graves disease. CDR3 regions were amplified by Arm-PCR using iRepertoire HTBI primers to build TCR beta libraries. TCRdb itself ran the multiplex PCR reads through MiXCR, one entry per CDR3 protein. This table has about 460,000 distinct CDR3 sequences, around a fifth appearing once. Time point indicated: persistent/refractory GD, antithyroid drugs over 5 years with positive TRAb. PBMCs provided the RNA from which the TCR library was made. The sequences come from peripheral blood mononuclear cells (PBMCs), collected when the disease was refractory, from a patient treated with antithyroid drugs. The origin of the receptors is a female donor with Graves disease.

This clonotype has only one observation. V gene TRBV5-4 combines with J gene TRBJ1-2; TRBD1 aligns across 7 bases. CDR1 is SGHNT and CDR2 is YYREEE in the germline V gene (reference sequence). Trimming took 3 bases from V and 7 from J; bases not matched to a gene: 6. The CDR3 length is 13 residues. The CDR3 nucleotides read TGTGCCAGCAGCTCGACAGGGTTTGCTGGCTACACCTTC. This gives the protein CASSSTGFAGYTF. Looking up the rest from reference TRBV5-4 and TRBJ1-2 gives the full variable domain: ETGVTQSPTHLIKTRGQQVTLRCSSQSGHNTVSWYQQALGQGPQFIFQYYREEENGRGNFPPRFSGLQFPNYSSELNVNALELDDSALYLCASSSTGFAGYTFGSGTRLTVV.

This clonotype has just a few counts. The rearrangement joins TRBV7-9 to TRBJ1-2; 8 nucleotides align to TRBD1. The CDR3 is made up of 14 amino acids. The germline gives CDR1 SEHNR, CDR2 FQNEAQ (reference sequence). Trimming took 8 bases from V and 2 from J; bases not matched to a gene: 7. CDR3 coding DNA: TGTGCCAGCCGGCCTTGGACAGGGAACTATGGCTACACCTTC. It yields the protein CASRPWTGNYGYTF.

This clonotype was detected a few times. The J gene is TRBJ2-2, the V gene TRBV9; D is unclear. V lost 0 bases and J 3 bases, leaving 6 bases between the germline ends. The CDR3 has 14 residues. Germline V gene lookup returns CDR1 SGDLS and CDR2 YYNGEE. This chain's CDR3 is CASSVVPDTGELFF. The CDR3 bases are TGTGCCAGCAGCGTAGTGCCAGACACCGGGGAGCTGTTTTTT.

This clonotype was detected many times. The chain has TRBV7-2 and TRBJ2-7, with TRBD1 matching over 9 bases. The CDR3 runs to 15 residues. Germline V gene lookup returns CDR1 SGHTA and CDR2 FQGNSA. V lost 4 bases, J lost 0 bases, and 4 bases stayed unmatched. The CDR3 nucleotides read TGTGCCAGCAGCTCAACAGGGGGCCCCTCCTACGAGCAGTACTTC. Amino acids: CASSSTGGPSYEQYF.

The sample holds many counts of this clonotype. V gene TRBV12-3 or TRBV12-4 combines with J gene TRBJ2-5, with D maybe TRBD2 (5 bases). The CDR3 covers 15 residues. V lost 2 bases to trimming and J lost 1 base, with 11 bases between them. The CDR3 loop is CASSLYSEAQETQYF. The CDR3 DNA reads as TGTGCCAGCAGTTTATATTCGGAGGCCCAAGAGACCCAGTACTTC.

At least ten counts were recorded for this clonotype. The chain uses TRBV7-2 and TRBJ1-1, with 7 bases aligning to TRBD1. CDR1 is SGHTA and CDR2 is FQGNSA in the germline V gene. V dropped 4 bases and J dropped 0; count of bases not matched to a gene: 2. This CDR3 comprises 14 residues. CDR3 DNA: TGTGCCAGCAGCTGGGGACAGATGAACACTGAAGCTTTCTTT. Translating gives CASSWGQMNTEAFF.

There are many counts of this clonotype. The V and J genes are TRBV2 and TRBJ1-1; TRBD1 is a possible D gene (5 bases). This CDR3 has 13 amino acids. The germline V gene has CDR1 SNHLY and CDR2 FYNNEI. V shed 8 bases and J shed 0 bases, with 10 bases lying between them. CDR3 coding DNA: TGTGCCAGCCCCAGGGATTTGAACACTGAAGCTTTCTTT. Translated, it gives CASPRDLNTEAFF.

At least ten counts were recorded for this clonotype. The chain uses TRBV20-1 and TRBJ1-1; maybe TRBD1 (5 bases). CDR3 length equals 13 residues. V lost 8 bases to trimming and J lost 5 bases, with 18 bases between them. The germline V gene encodes CDR1 DFQATT and CDR2 SNEGSKA (reference sequence). As DNA, the CDR3 is TGCAGTACCCTTGGGGGAAGGAGGACTGAAGCTTTCTTT. Translated: CSTLGGRRTEAFF.

This clonotype occurred many times. V is TRBV9 and J is TRBJ2-2, with D perhaps TRBD1 (6 bases). The CDR3 has 16 amino acids. Germline V gene data show CDR1 as SGDLS and CDR2 as YYNGEE. Deletions cut 1 base from V and 0 bases from J, with 10 bases between. The CDR3 sequence is CASSVSGTPNTGELFF. In DNA, the CDR3 is TGTGCCAGCAGCGTATCGGGGACACCGAACACCGGGGAGCTGTTTTTT.

This clonotype was seen many times. V gene TRBV28 combines with J gene TRBJ2-7; no firm D call. Germline CDR1 MDHEN, CDR2 SYDVKM. V was clipped by 9 bases and J by 2 bases, with 17 bases between them. The CDR3 is made up of 14 amino acids. As DNA, the CDR3 is TGTGCCAGTAACGGGTGGGGTGGGACCTACGAGCAGTACTTC. Its translation: CASNGWGGTYEQYF. The complete variable domain, with remaining parts taken from reference TRBV28 and TRBJ2-7, reads DVKVTQSSRYLVKRTGEKVFLECVQDMDHENMFWYRQDPGLGLRLIYFSYDVKMKEKGDIPEGYSVSREKKERFSLILESASTNQTSMYLCASNGWGGTYEQYFGPGTRLTVT.

This clonotype was observed many times. The CDR3 here is CASSPTGGTEAFF. Here the CDR3 DNA reads TGTGCCAGCAGTCCTACAGGGGGCACTGAAGCTTTCTTT. This chain uses TRBV2 with TRBJ1-1; 8 bases agree with TRBD1. Germline-derived CDR1 and CDR2 are SNHLY and FYNNEI. The CDR3 has 13 amino acids. Unmatched junction bases numbered 3, after V lost 5 bases and J lost 4 bases.

This clonotype was observed at least ten times. V and J are TRBV6-2 or TRBV6-3 and TRBJ2-2; possibly TRBD1 for D (6 bases). CDR1 MNHEY and CDR2 SVGEGT come from the germline V gene. The V gene lost 3 bases and the J gene lost 4 bases, with 12 bases spanning the gap. This CDR3 has 15 amino acids. The CDR3 spells CASSYGQGSTGELFF. In DNA form, the CDR3 reads TGTGCCAGCAGTTATGGGCAGGGGAGCACCGGGGAGCTGTTTTTT.

This clonotype occurred many times. This sequence joins TRBV28 and TRBJ2-5, with D possibly TRBD1 on 5 matching bases. Germline V gene data show CDR1 as MDHEN and CDR2 as SYDVKM. The CDR3 extends over 13 amino acids. The ends were cut back, 5 bases at V and 0 bases at J, with 7 bases in the middle. CDR3 amino acids: CASSTGDQETQYF. CDR3 in DNA: TGTGCCAGCAGTACAGGTGACCAAGAGACCCAGTACTTC.

This clonotype was detected a few times. This chain connects TRBV7-9 to TRBJ2-7; 7 bases map to TRBD1. Trimming at V came to 1 base and at J to 2 bases, leaving 5 bases not matched to a gene. CDR1 is SEHNR, CDR2 FQNEAQ, per germline (reference sequence). The CDR3 runs to 15 residues. The CDR3 nucleotides are TGTGCCAGCAGCTTAGGGAGACAGGGCCCCTACGAGCAGTACTTC. Amino acid sequence: CASSLGRQGPYEQYF.

With regard to this clonotype: A single base separates this from a much larger clone, so it may be a read error. J is TRBJ1-4 and V is TRBV7-2; D is uncertain. Per the germline V gene, CDR1 is SGHTA and CDR2 is FQGNSA. There are 14 residues in the CDR3. CDR3 in amino acids: CANSLVRGGEKLFF. Written as DNA, the CDR3 is TGTGCCAACAGCTTAGTCCGGGGAGGTGAAAAACTGTTTTTT.

In this sample, this clonotype turned up a few times. The V call is TRBV7-2, the J call TRBJ2-7, with TRBD2 as a possible D gene (6 bases). From germline, CDR1 is SGHTA and CDR2 FQGNSA. With 3 bases removed from V and 2 bases from J, the gap between germline ends came to 14 bases. The CDR3 runs to 15 residues. DNA for the CDR3: TGTGCCAGCAGCTTTTCCGGGACTCCGACCTACGAGCAGTACTTC. It yields the protein CASSFSGTPTYEQYF.

This clonotype was recorded many times. V is TRBV6-5 and J is TRBJ1-2; no firm D call. There are 16 residues in the CDR3. From germline, CDR1 is MNHEY and CDR2 SVGAGI. Between the trimmed V and J ends, which lost 2 bases and 5 bases, there was a span of 18 bases. This CDR3 is CASSYPAASQAYGYTF. The CDR3 nucleotides are TGTGCCAGCAGTTACCCCGCGGCCAGCCAGGCGTATGGCTACACCTTC.

This clonotype occurred many times. The chain uses TRBV28 and TRBJ1-1; 8 bases fit TRBD1. Losses at the gene ends were 5 bases for V and 3 bases for J; bases not matched to a gene: 8. The CDR3 length is 15 residues. Germline V gene lookup returns CDR1 MDHEN and CDR2 SYDVKM. For the CDR3, the DNA is TGTGCCAGCAGTCCCTACAGGGGGTGGGACACTGAAGCTTTCTTT. Translating gives CASSPYRGWDTEAFF.

This chain connects TRBV5-6 to TRBJ1-2; no clear D. Trimming removed 0 bases at V and 4 bases at J, with 10 bases between. The CDR3 sequence is 14 residues long. Germline-derived CDR1 and CDR2 are SGHDT and YYEEEE. The CDR3 sequence is CASSLVTDFYGYTF. For the CDR3, the DNA is TGTGCCAGCAGCTTGGTTACGGATTTCTATGGCTACACCTTC.

The chain uses TRBV7-8 and TRBJ1-5; D is unresolved. The CDR3 has 12 residues. Germline values: CDR1 SGHVS, CDR2 FQNEAQ. Trimming removed 1 base at V and 9 bases at J, with 7 bases between. The CDR3 sequence is CASSLVGTPQHF. The CDR3 DNA follows: TGTGCCAGCAGCTTAGTAGGAACGCCCCAGCATTTT.

The chain employs TRBV9 and TRBJ2-1; the match to TRBD2 covers 7 bases. Germline V lookup: CDR1 SGDLS, CDR2 YYNGEE. After removal of 1 base from V and 7 bases from J, the junction contained 5 bases not matched to a gene. The CDR3 consists of 14 residues. This chain's CDR3 is CASSVSGAANEQFF. CDR3 DNA: TGTGCCAGCAGCGTAAGCGGGGCGGCGAATGAGCAGTTCTTC. Full variable domain (missing parts from reference TRBV9 and TRBJ2-1): DSGVTQTPKHLITATGQRVTLRCSPRSGDLSVYWYQQSLDQGLQFLIQYYNGEERAKGNILERFSAQQFPDLHSELNLSSLELGDSALYFCASSVSGAANEQFFGPGTRLTVL.

This clonotype has ten or more counts. This chain uses TRBV30 with TRBJ1-1; D is undetermined. Germline-derived CDR1 and CDR2 are GTSNPN and SVGIG (reference sequence). With 2 bases removed from V and 12 bases from J, the gap between germline ends came to 13 bases. This CDR3 region has 11 residues. For the CDR3, the DNA is TGTGCCTGGAGTTTGGAACAAGGAACTTTCTTT. It translates to CAWSLEQGTFF.

V is TRBV11-3 and J is TRBJ2-1; 8 nucleotides match TRBD2. Germline CDR1 reads SGHNT; CDR2 reads YENEEA. The CDR3 runs to 14 residues. V was clipped by 5 bases and J by 3 bases; unmatched bases: 3. CDR3 in DNA: TGTGCCAGCAGCCTCGGGGGGGACTACAATGAGCAGTTCTTC. It codes for CASSLGGDYNEQFF.

This clonotype was seen ten or more times. The chain is built from TRBV12-3 or TRBV12-4 and TRBJ2-1; no reliable D call. The V end was cut by 6 bases, the J end by 6 bases, with 9 bases between. CDR3 length equals 12 residues. The CDR3 loop reads CASSSSGNEQFF. CDR3 DNA sequence: TGTGCCAGCAGCTCATCGGGCAATGAGCAGTTCTTC.

The DNA for the CDR3 is TGTGCCACCAGTGACCGGGGGGTTACCACAGATACGCAGTATTTT. Protein: CATSDRGVTTDTQYF. The chain links TRBV24-1 to TRBJ2-3, with 7 bases that match TRBD2. The J segment lost 2 bases and the V segment lost 4 bases, leaving 5 bases of the junction unmatched. The length of the CDR3 is 15 residues. Germline CDR1 reads KGHDR; CDR2 reads SFDVKD.

The sample holds many counts of this clonotype. The chain recombines TRBV2 with TRBJ2-6, with D hard to call. The CDR3 runs to 17 residues. Germline V gives CDR1 SNHLY, CDR2 FYNNEI. V was clipped by 3 bases and J by 2 bases, with 14 bases between them. As DNA, the CDR3 is TGTGCCAGCAGTGACCTCGCCAATTGGCCTGGGGCCAACGTCCTGACTTTC. Encoded protein: CASSDLANWPGANVLTF.

This clonotype showed up many times. This chain links TRBV20-1 with TRBJ2-7, with a tentative D call TRBD2 (6 bases). The V and J ends lost 6 bases and 2 bases respectively, with 14 bases between them. Germline lookup yields CDR1 DFQATT and CDR2 SNEGSKA (reference sequence). This CDR3 has 13 amino acids. Here the CDR3 reads CSATPRETYEQYF. The DNA for the CDR3 is TGCAGTGCAACGCCCCGGGAGACCTACGAGCAGTACTTC.

CDR3 region: CASSLSSRGGEKLFF. The CDR3, as DNA: TGCGCCAGCAGCTTGAGTAGCAGGGGAGGGGAAAAACTGTTTTTT. This chain uses TRBV5-1 with TRBJ1-4; D is possibly TRBD1 (6 bases). The length of the CDR3 is 15 residues. CDR1 is SGHRS and CDR2 is YFSETQ in the germline V gene. Between the trimmed V and J ends, which lost 1 base and 8 bases, there was a span of 15 bases. The entire variable domain, with the rest obtained from reference TRBV5-1 and TRBJ1-4, is as follows: KAGVTQTPRYLIKTRGQQVTLSCSPISGHRSVSWYQQTPGQGLQFLFEYFSETQRNKGNFPGRFSGRQFSNSRSEMNVSTLELGDSALYLCASSLSSRGGEKLFFGSGTQLSVL.